This record covers a single TCR beta chain. The antigen is not known. The same CDR3 can be traced to other DNA sequences in this sample. CD4+ cells yielded CD45RA+ naive and CD45RA-negative memory subsets. These data belong to a study of shared clonotypes between healthy human individuals. Study-level information: Three plates each covered CD4 naive and memory; CD8 naive two, CD8 memory one. General study findings and limits: Researchers sampled only blood; tissue repertoires likely differ. Generation of non-shared clonotypes was less probable than generation of clonotypes shared by all four donors.

Germline loops: CDR1 KGHSH, CDR2 LQKENI. V lost 1 base, J lost 1 base, and 0 bases stayed unmatched. The CDR3 is made up of 15 amino acids. Sequencing used immunoSEQ multiplex PCR; TCRdb keeps in-frame clones, though not all of them. The sample carries 1.5 million to 1.9 million clones, around 98% recorded once. Sequencing was done on a sample of naive CD4+ T cells sorted from blood. Noted subset: CD45RA+ positively selected. The clonotype originates from a young man in good health. The chain links TRBV18 to TRBJ2-7, with 11 bases lining up with TRBD2. The CDR3 DNA follows: TGTGCCAGCTCACCACGACTAGCGGGATCCTACGAGCAGTACTTC. It specifies CASSPRLAGSYEQYF.